This T cell receptor (beta chain) comes out of a study of T-cell memory formation after mild COVID-19. Findings of the study overall: Pre-infection memory contained some responding clones, which suggested that cross-reactive memory had joined.

This clonotype was picked up a small number of times. Its antigen is still unknown. Constant-segment primers served in 5'RACE that generated TCR alpha and TCR beta cDNA libraries bearing sample barcodes and UMIs. One entry per CDR3 protein, called by TCRdb with MiXCR from the 5' RACE reads. The table includes under 600,000 distinct CDR3 sequences, less than 25% detected once. The CDR3 has 13 residues. Trimming shortened V by 0 bases and J by 5 bases, and 11 bases separated the two germline ends. Germline CDR1 is SQVTM and CDR2 is ANQGSEA. The sequencing input was PBMCs or a T cell subset sorted from them (not recorded which). The rearrangement links TRBV29-1 to TRBJ2-7; D might be TRBD1 or TRBD2, each matching 6 bases. This clonotype originated in an adult woman who had mild COVID-19 (a few samples of this study predate the infection). Cell type and time point are not known. The DNA for the CDR3 is TGCAGCGTTGAAGAGGGGGGCACGGACGAGCAGTACTTC. This codes for CSVEEGGTDEQYF.